The 22 T cell receptor beta chains below were found in one sample sequenced in a study of T-cell reconstitution after alpha-beta-depleted transplantation in children. Unique molecular identifiers were built into the TCRbeta library. TCRdb used MiXCR to reprocess the PCR reads, holding one entry per CDR3 protein. The table includes 500,000 or so distinct CDR3 sequences, roughly 10% detected once. Sequenced material: PBMCs, mostly from graft donor cells, taken 180 days after TCRalphabeta/CD19-depleted stem cell transplant. The receptors here all came from a female patient younger than 10 who had a stem cell transplant for aplastic anemia, so the T cells may come from the graft donor.

This clonotype came up many times. The J gene is TRBJ1-2, the V gene TRBV20-1; a possible D gene is TRBD1 (5 bases). V was clipped by 2 bases and J by 6 bases, with 13 bases between them. Looked up from germline, CDR1 is DFQATT and CDR2 is SNEGSKA (reference sequence). The CDR3 is 13 residues long. This CDR3 is CSARKGRVDGYTF. CDR3 sequence (DNA): TGCAGTGCTAGAAAGGGGCGGGTTGATGGCTACACCTTC.

This clonotype was seen only a few times. The CDR3 nucleotides are TGTGCCAGCAGGGAACCCCGGACTAGCGGGAGCACAGATACGCAGTATTTT. Its translation: CASREPRTSGSTDTQYF. The chain has TRBV6-2 or TRBV6-3 and TRBJ2-3, with 11 nucleotides matching TRBD2. The V segment lost 6 bases and the J segment 0 bases; nucleotides outside the gene matches: 8. CDR3 length: 17 amino acids. Germline CDR1 and CDR2: MNHEY and SVGEGT.

The chain carries TRBV7-9 and TRBJ2-2; 11 nucleotides line up with TRBD2. Germline V gene data show CDR1 as SEHNR and CDR2 as FQNEAQ (reference sequence). The V and J ends lost 3 bases and 4 bases, in that order; junction bases with no gene match: 4. The CDR3 has 16 amino acids. CDR3 nucleotides: TGTGCCAGCAGCTTGGGACTAGCGGACCTCACCGGGGAGCTGTTTTTT. Translated, it gives CASSLGLADLTGELFF.

This clonotype was counted many times. This chain joins TRBV11-2 and TRBJ2-1, with 14 bases identical to TRBD2. Germline lookup yields CDR1 SGHAT and CDR2 FQNNGV. The CDR3 has 19 amino acids. The trim removed 5 bases at V and 0 bases at J, leaving 9 bases unmatched. CDR3 nucleotides: TGTGCCAGCAGCCACGGGACTAGCGGGAGCCATCCCTCCTACAATGAGCAGTTCTTC. It codes for CASSHGTSGSHPSYNEQFF.

Many counts were recorded for this clonotype. The chain links TRBV5-4 to TRBJ1-4; 10 bases agree with TRBD1. This CDR3 region has 14 residues. CDR1 is SGHNT and CDR2 is YYREEE in the germline V gene (reference sequence). V was clipped by 4 bases and J by 7 bases; unmatched bases: 4. The CDR3 DNA follows: TGTGCCAGCAGCACGGACAGGGGGGCTGAAAAACTGTTTTTT. Translating it yields CASSTDRGAEKLFF.

This clonotype was detected only a few times. V gene TRBV6-2 or TRBV6-3 combines with J gene TRBJ2-3; D not resolved. Germline values: CDR1 MNHEY, CDR2 SVGEGT. V was trimmed by 0 bases and J by 4 bases, leaving 8 bases between them. CDR3 length: 14 residues. This CDR3 reads CASSYSKKSDTQYF. The CDR3 region has the DNA TGTGCCAGCAGTTACTCGAAGAAATCAGATACGCAGTATTTT.

This clonotype was seen ten or more times. The chain links TRBV5-1 to TRBJ2-7; 8 bases agree with TRBD2. CDR3 length: 15 amino acids. Losses at the gene ends were 0 bases for V and 5 bases for J; bases not matched to a gene: 7. Germline V CDR1 and CDR2: SGHRS, YFSETQ. CDR3 region: CASSLGGAGAHEQYF. In DNA form, the CDR3 reads TGCGCCAGCAGCTTGGGAGGAGCGGGAGCCCACGAGCAGTACTTC. The full variable domain, in which reference TRBV5-1 and TRBJ2-7 provide the parts outside the CDR3, is KAGVTQTPRYLIKTRGQQVTLSCSPISGHRSVSWYQQTPGQGLQFLFEYFSETQRNKGNFPGRFSGRQFSNSRSEMNVSTLELGDSALYLCASSLGGAGAHEQYFGPGTRLTVT.

The J gene is TRBJ2-7, the V gene TRBV2; possible D gene TRBD2, 6 bases. The CDR3 is made up of 12 amino acids. CDR1 is SNHLY and CDR2 is FYNNEI in the germline V gene. The V end lost 6 bases, the J end lost 2 bases, and 8 bases lay between the germline ends. CDR3 loop: CASRREPYEQYV. The CDR3 DNA follows: TGTGCCAGCAGGCGGGAACCCTACGAGCAGTACGTC.

V gene TRBV5-2 combines with J gene TRBJ2-7; the listed D gene, TRBD2, was not tested against the DNA. TRBV5-2 is labeled a pseudogene. This CDR3 has 13 residues. The CDR3 nucleotides are TGTGCCATGGGCCCGACAGTCCCCTACGAGCAGTACTTC. Encoded protein: CAMGPTVPYEQYF.

This chain links TRBV6-1 with TRBJ1-2, with 9 bases identical to TRBD1. This CDR3 is built from 14 residues. V shed 8 bases and J 4 bases; nucleotides not matched to a gene: 8. The germline V gene has CDR1 MNHNS and CDR2 SASEGT. CDR3 DNA sequence: TGTGCCAGCCTATCCGGGACAGGGCCCTATGGCTACACCTTC. It is translated as CASLSGTGPYGYTF.

The chain carries TRBV4-3 and TRBJ2-1; the match to TRBD2 covers 8 bases. Germline CDR1 LGHNA, CDR2 YSLEER. The ends lost 0 bases at V and 3 bases at J; junction bases unmatched: 4. This CDR3 is 16 amino acids long. CDR3 in amino acids: CASSQDALADYNEQFF. In nucleotides, the CDR3 is TGCGCCAGCAGCCAAGATGCACTAGCGGACTACAATGAGCAGTTCTTC.

V gene TRBV12-5 combines with J gene TRBJ1-1; D is perhaps TRBD1 (6 bases). The germline V gene has CDR1 LGHNT and CDR2 FRNRAP. V shed 2 bases and J shed 5 bases, with 9 bases lying between them. The CDR3 contains 13 residues. CDR3 in amino acids: CASGLKGGTEAFF. The CDR3 nucleotides read TGTGCTAGTGGTTTGAAAGGGGGGACTGAAGCTTTCTTT.

The chain joins TRBV20-1 to TRBJ1-3; D call uncertain. From germline, CDR1 is DFQATT and CDR2 SNEGSKA (reference sequence). V was shortened by 0 bases and J by 0 bases, with 9 bases between the two germline ends. This CDR3 region has 15 residues. The CDR3 coding sequence is TGCAGTGCTAGAGAGGAAGCGAGCTCTGGAAACACCATATATTTT. Protein sequence: CSAREEASSGNTIYF.

The gene calls are TRBV12-3 or TRBV12-4 and TRBJ2-1; 8 bases are shared with TRBD2. Trimming removed 2 bases from V and 8 bases from J; junction bases left unmatched: 5. The CDR3 runs 14 residues. The chain's CDR3 is CASSLIAGGYEQFF. The CDR3 bases are TGTGCCAGCAGTTTAATCGCGGGAGGCTATGAGCAGTTCTTC.

The chain links TRBV12-3 or TRBV12-4 to TRBJ2-2, with a weak D call TRBD2 (5 bases). V was shortened by 6 bases and J by 6 bases, with 14 bases between the two germline ends. The CDR3 has 14 residues. This CDR3 is CASRLPRDAGELFF. The CDR3 nucleotides read TGTGCCAGCAGGCTCCCGAGGGATGCCGGGGAGCTGTTTTTT.

This sequence joins TRBV20-1 and TRBJ2-3; tentative D call: TRBD2 (5 bases). Between the trimmed V and J ends, which lost 5 bases and 2 bases, there was a span of 14 bases. The CDR3 length is 14 residues. The germline gives CDR1 DFQATT, CDR2 SNEGSKA (reference sequence). For the CDR3, the DNA is TGCAGTGCTCGGTTTCCGGGGTCCACAGATACGCAGTATTTT. This gives the protein CSARFPGSTDTQYF.

This clonotype was detected only a few times. The V gene is TRBV7-9, the J gene TRBJ1-5; 11 bases fit TRBD1. Germline loops: CDR1 SEHNR, CDR2 FQNEAQ (reference sequence). This CDR3 spans 15 amino acids. Germline trimming cut 4 bases from V and 5 bases from J; bases unmatched to any gene: 4. The chain's CDR3 is CASSSGQGAHQPQHF. The CDR3 DNA reads TGTGCCAGCAGCTCCGGACAGGGGGCACATCAGCCCCAGCATTTT. The full variable domain, in which reference TRBV7-9 and TRBJ1-5 provide the parts outside the CDR3, is DTGVSQNPRHKITKRGQNVTFRCDPISEHNRLYWYRQTLGQGPEFLTYFQNEAQLEKSRLLSDRFSAERPKGSFSTLEIQRTEQGDSAMYLCASSSGQGAHQPQHFGDGTRLSIL.

This clonotype appeared many times. The chain uses TRBV6-2 or TRBV6-3 and TRBJ2-5; 9 bases agree with TRBD2. Trimming at V came to 5 bases and at J to 4 bases, leaving 8 bases not matched to a gene. Germline V gene sequence: CDR1 MNHEY, CDR2 SVGEGT. The CDR3 is 15 residues long. CDR3 DNA sequence: TGTGCCAGCAGTGCCGTAGCGGGAGTGAGAGAGACCCAGTACTTC. It encodes CASSAVAGVRETQYF.

The CDR3 loop reads CASSPLAGTGNTGELFF. The CDR3 DNA reads as TGTGCCAGCAGCCCGCTGGCCGGGACGGGTAACACCGGGGAGCTGTTTTTT. V gene TRBV7-2 combines with J gene TRBJ2-2; the D call may be TRBD1 or TRBD2 (5 bases each). This CDR3 comprises 17 residues. V dropped 5 bases and J dropped 2 bases, with 18 bases sitting between them. In germline, CDR1 is SGHTA, CDR2 FQGNSA.

This chain connects TRBV20-1 to TRBJ2-5; the D gene is possibly TRBD2 (6 bases). The CDR3 consists of 13 residues. The V gene's germline CDR1 is DFQATT and CDR2 SNEGSKA (reference sequence). V gave up 4 bases and J gave up 1 base, with 10 bases separating them. The CDR3 sequence: CSAIASAQETQYF. Here the CDR3 DNA reads TGCAGTGCTATAGCTAGCGCCCAAGAGACCCAGTACTTC.

This clonotype was observed many times. The chain links TRBV12-3 or TRBV12-4 to TRBJ2-5, with 8 bases matching TRBD2. V shed 5 bases, J shed 10 bases, and the junction held 15 bases outside the gene matches. The CDR3 covers 15 residues. The CDR3, as DNA: TGTGCCAGCAGTCCGGGACTAGGGCTGCCGTGGGACCAGTACTTC. It translates to CASSPGLGLPWDQYF.

V and J are TRBV28 and TRBJ1-2, with TRBD1 matching over 7 bases. Germline V gene sequence: CDR1 MDHEN, CDR2 SYDVKM. Losses at the gene ends were 2 bases for V and 0 bases for J; bases not matched to a gene: 3. The CDR3 consists of 15 residues. The CDR3 DNA reads as TGTGCCAGCAGTTTACAGGGGGTCGCTAACTATGGCTACACCTTC. It yields the protein CASSLQGVANYGYTF.